These 32 T cell receptor beta chains came from one sample sequenced in a study of CD8+CD57+ T cells in acquired aplastic anemia. For CDR3 and TCR beta VDJ profiling, genomic DNA was the template used. Each CDR3 protein is one row after TCRdb ran MiXCR on the reads. The data contain around 140,000 distinct CDR3 sequences, 41% of them singletons. The sequenced material came from sorted CD4+, CD8+, or CD8+CD57+ T cells (not recorded which) from PBMCs. The receptors stem from a human donor in good health, serving as a control.

The chain recombines TRBV24-1 with TRBJ2-1, with 9 positions matching TRBD1. This CDR3 region has 17 residues. Germline trimming cut 2 bases from V and 5 bases from J; bases unmatched to any gene: 9. Per the germline V gene, CDR1 is KGHDR and CDR2 is SFDVKD. CDR3 nucleotides: TGTGCCACCAGTGATTCCAGGACAGGGGAAAGTGACAATGAGCAGTTCTTC. Translation: CATSDSRTGESDNEQFF.

The genes are TRBV25-1 and TRBJ1-2; 8 bases are a match to TRBD1. Per germline, CDR1 MGHDK and CDR2 SYGVNS. There are 11 residues in the CDR3. CDR3 amino acids: CATGQVDGYTF. The CDR3 region has the DNA TGTGCTACGGGACAGGTGGATGGCTACACCTTC.

Ten or more counts support this clonotype. The genes are TRBV12-3 or TRBV12-4 and TRBJ2-5; perhaps TRBD1 as D (6 bases). CDR3 length: 14 amino acids. Trimming removed 5 bases at V and 4 bases at J, with 14 bases between. This CDR3 is CASSPRQVVETQYF. The CDR3 coding sequence is TGTGCCAGCAGTCCCCGACAGGTTGTAGAGACCCAGTACTTC.

A word on this clonotype: A read error may be the cause here, since a much bigger clone is one base away. V and J are TRBV11-3 and TRBJ2-3; D remains unclear. The germline CDR1 and CDR2 sequences are SGHNT and YENEEA. The CDR3 runs 13 residues. CDR3 in DNA: TGTGCCAGCAGCTACCAACACGGAGATACGCGGTATTTT. The encoded protein is CASSYQHGDTRYF.

This clonotype was found a few times. J is TRBJ1-5 and V is TRBV6-1; D is ambiguous. The V end lost 8 bases, the J end lost 0 bases, and 17 bases lay between the germline ends. Germline loops: CDR1 MNHNS, CDR2 SASEGT. The CDR3 runs to 16 residues. In DNA, the CDR3 is TGTGCCAGCGTAAAGGGAAAGAATTATAGCAATCAGCCCCAGCATTTT. Translated: CASVKGKNYSNQPQHF.

In its sample, this clonotype was seen a few times. With a much larger clone just one base away, this may be a read error. The V gene is TRBV5-1, the J gene TRBJ2-1; 7 positions match TRBD1. CDR1 and CDR2 (germline): SGHRS, YFSETQ. CDR3 length: 13 amino acids. This chain's CDR3 is CASSVRQGDEQLF. The CDR3 DNA reads TGCGCCAGCAGCGTGCGACAGGGTGATGAGCAGCTCTTC. Full variable domain (outside the CDR3, taken from reference TRBV5-1 and TRBJ2-1): KAGVTQTPRYLIKTRGQQVTLSCSPISGHRSVSWYQQTPGQGLQFLFEYFSETQRNKGNFPGRFSGRQFSNSRSEMNVSTLELGDSALYLCASSVRQGDEQLFGPGTRLTVL.

The chain couples TRBV20-1 to TRBJ2-7, with D possibly being TRBD1 (6 bases). There are 15 residues in the CDR3. The germline V gene has CDR1 DFQATT and CDR2 SNEGSKA (reference sequence). The V and J ends lost 8 bases and 0 bases respectively, with 20 bases between them. CDR3 sequence: CSPSIQGGSSYEQYF. The CDR3 DNA sequence: TGCAGTCCGTCTATACAGGGTGGTAGCTCCTACGAGCAGTACTTC.

This clonotype was observed a few times. Just one base apart from a much larger clone, this may be a read error. The chain is built from TRBV7-9 and TRBJ1-1, with D uncertain. The length of the CDR3 is 13 residues. Germline assignment: CDR1 SEHNR and CDR2 FQNEAQ (reference sequence). CDR3 amino acids: CASSLGGANEALF. CDR3 DNA sequence: TGTGCCAGCAGCTTAGGAGGAGCAAATGAAGCTCTCTTT.

The chain employs TRBV5-8 and TRBJ2-5; TRBD2 is a possible D gene (6 bases). The CDR3 is 16 amino acids. V lost 4 bases and J lost 2, with 18 bases in between. CDR1 SGHTS and CDR2 YDEGEE come from the germline V gene. The CDR3 reads CASSVTPGLIQETQYF. The CDR3 coding sequence is TGTGCCAGCAGCGTCACCCCGGGACTGATACAAGAGACCCAGTACTTC. Full variable domain (outside the CDR3, taken from reference TRBV5-8 and TRBJ2-5): EAGVTQSPTHLIKTRGQQATLRCSPISGHTSVYWYQQALGLGLQFLLWYDEGEERNRGNFPPRFSGRQFPNYSSELNVNALELEDSALYLCASSVTPGLIQETQYFGPGTRLLVL.

This chain links TRBV9 with TRBJ1-6; TRBD1 agrees at 7 bases. The CDR3 consists of 17 residues. The ends lost 7 bases at V and 8 bases at J; junction bases unmatched: 18. Germline V lookup: CDR1 SGDLS, CDR2 YYNGEE. CDR3 in amino acids: CASSDTVSDRADSPLHF. CDR3 in DNA: TGTGCCAGCTCAGACACCGTAAGTGACAGGGCAGATTCACCCCTCCACTTT. Full variable domain (outside the CDR3, taken from reference TRBV9 and TRBJ1-6): DSGVTQTPKHLITATGQRVTLRCSPRSGDLSVYWYQQSLDQGLQFLIQYYNGEERAKGNILERFSAQQFPDLHSELNLSSLELGDSALYFCASSDTVSDRADSPLHFGNGTRLTVT.

This clonotype was seen repeatedly, ten times or more. The rearrangement links TRBV12-3 or TRBV12-4 to TRBJ2-7, with 11 bases matching TRBD2. Trimming removed 8 bases from V and 3 bases from J; junction bases left unmatched: 3. The CDR3 is 13 residues long. In DNA, the CDR3 is TGTGCCAGCTGGACTAGCGGGCGCTACGAGCAGTACTTC. This sequence encodes CASWTSGRYEQYF.

This clonotype is a singleton in its sample. This chain joins TRBV24-1 and TRBJ2-3, with 8 bases matching TRBD1. The CDR3 is made up of 15 amino acids. The germline gives CDR1 KGHDR, CDR2 SFDVKD. The V segment lost 4 bases and the J segment 3 bases; nucleotides outside the gene matches: 5. The CDR3 sequence: CATSDLTGGTDTQYF. CDR3 DNA: TGTGCCACCAGTGACCTTACAGGGGGGACAGATACGCAGTATTTT.

This clonotype appeared many times. The chain joins TRBV19 to TRBJ2-3; D call uncertain. Germline V CDR1 and CDR2: LNHDA, SQIVND (reference sequence). Trimming removed 1 base at V and 6 bases at J, with 2 bases between. This CDR3 contains 11 residues. CDR3 sequence (DNA): TGTGCCAGTAGTATAGGGGATACGCAGTATTTT. Translated: CASSIGDTQYF.

V is TRBV2 and J is TRBJ1-6; TRBD1 agrees at 10 bases. The ends lost 3 bases at V and 5 bases at J; junction bases unmatched: 7. This CDR3 spans 17 amino acids. CDR1 and CDR2 (germline): SNHLY, FYNNEI. CDR3 coding DNA: TGTGCCAGCAGTGAGCGGACAGGGGGTGTTGATAATTCACCCCTCCACTTT. It yields the protein CASSERTGGVDNSPLHF.

The rearrangement joins TRBV7-7 to TRBJ1-2; no clear D. The CDR3 covers 11 residues. CDR1 is SSHAT, CDR2 FNYEAQ, per germline (reference sequence). V was clipped by 5 bases and J by 12 bases, with 13 bases between them. The DNA of the CDR3 is TGTGCCAGCAGCCCGATGGCTGGAAACACCTTC. Its protein product is CASSPMAGNTF.

The chain uses TRBV19 and TRBJ2-5; 7 bases align to TRBD1. This CDR3 has 14 amino acids. Germline CDR1 is LNHDA and CDR2 is SQIVND (reference sequence). The V gene end was trimmed by 3 bases and the J gene end by 5 bases; junction bases not matched to a gene: 6. CDR3 protein: CASSISGGSETQYF. The CDR3 nucleotides are TGTGCCAGTAGTATTTCAGGGGGTAGTGAGACCCAGTACTTC.

This sequence joins TRBV20-1 and TRBJ2-1; D perhaps matches TRBD1 (5 bases). This CDR3 has 13 residues. Germline V gives CDR1 DFQATT, CDR2 SNEGSKA (reference sequence). Trimming left V 5 bases short and J 3 bases short, with 11 bases between. DNA for the CDR3: TGCAGTGCTCCAGGGAACTTCTACAATGAGCAGTTCTTC. Translation gives CSAPGNFYNEQFF.

The sample holds many counts of this clonotype. The chain uses TRBV3-1 and TRBJ2-2; D gene uncertain. Deletions cut 3 bases from V and 1 base from J, with 3 bases between. This CDR3 has 13 amino acids. Germline CDR1 is LGHDT and CDR2 is YNNKEL (reference sequence). The CDR3 here is CASSQVNTGELFF. The DNA of the CDR3 is TGTGCCAGCAGCCAGGTGAACACCGGGGAGCTGTTTTTT.

As for this clonotype: Just one base apart from a much larger clone, this may be a read error. The rearrangement uses TRBV24-1 and TRBJ1-1, with D possibly being TRBD1 (6 bases). Trimming left V 7 bases short and J 6 bases short, with 17 bases between. There are 14 residues in the CDR3. Germline lookup yields CDR1 KGHDR and CDR2 SFDVKD. The CDR3: CATRTRTDTSEAFF. The CDR3 coding sequence is TGTGCCACCAGAACTCGGACAGACACCTCTGAAGCTTTCTTT.

This clonotype came up many times. This chain uses TRBV20-1 with TRBJ2-3; TRBD2 aligns across 15 bases. With 2 bases clipped from V and 2 bases from J, the junction kept 8 bases outside the gene matches. The CDR3 sequence is 18 residues long. Germline-derived CDR1 and CDR2 are DFQATT and SNEGSKA (reference sequence). CDR3 residues: CSARPRTSGGAVTDTQYF. In nucleotides, the CDR3 is TGCAGTGCTAGACCGCGGACTAGCGGGGGGGCGGTCACAGATACGCAGTATTTT.

The gene calls are TRBV24-1 and TRBJ2-1; 11 bases fit TRBD1. The V and J ends lost 2 bases and 8 bases, in that order; junction bases with no gene match: 4. CDR3 length equals 15 residues. The germline V gene encodes CDR1 KGHDR and CDR2 SFDVKD. CDR3 nucleotides: TGTGCCACCAGTGATTGGGGGACAGGGGGAGATGAGCAGTTCTTC. It is translated as CATSDWGTGGDEQFF.

V and J are TRBV29-1 and TRBJ2-7; no reliable D call. V was clipped by 3 bases and J by 1 base, with 7 bases between them. The germline V gene has CDR1 SQVTM and CDR2 ANQGSEA. This CDR3 contains 12 residues. CDR3 sequence reads: CSVEGRSYEQYF. CDR3 sequence (DNA): TGCAGCGTTGAGGGCCGTTCCTACGAGCAGTACTTC.

In this sample, this clonotype turned up many times. This chain uses TRBV28 with TRBJ2-3, with no clear D. V shed 2 bases and J shed 1 base, with 7 bases lying between them. Germline-derived CDR1 and CDR2 are MDHEN and SYDVKM. This CDR3 has 14 amino acids. This CDR3 is CASSLAMGTDTQYF. CDR3 sequence (DNA): TGTGCCAGCAGTTTAGCCATGGGCACAGATACGCAGTATTTT.

V and J are TRBV5-6 and TRBJ1-2, with 7 bases that match TRBD1. Per germline, CDR1 SGHDT and CDR2 YYEEEE. J was trimmed by 6 bases and V by 5 bases; bases with no gene match: 7. This CDR3 has 13 amino acids. Here the CDR3 reads CASSRDRGNGYTF. The DNA of the CDR3 is TGTGCCAGCAGTAGGGACAGAGGCAATGGCTACACCTTC. Full variable domain (outside the CDR3, taken from reference TRBV5-6 and TRBJ1-2): DAGVTQSPTHLIKTRGQQVTLRCSPKSGHDTVSWYQQALGQGPQFIFQYYEEEERQRGNFPDRFSGHQFPNYSSELNVNALLLGDSALYLCASSRDRGNGYTFGSGTRLTVV.

Details on this clonotype: It may be a read error: a sequence one base away is much more abundant. V and J are TRBV5-1 and TRBJ2-5; D is undetermined. The CDR3 is 12 residues long. Germline values: CDR1 SGHRS, CDR2 YFSETQ. This CDR3 reads CANSLVAETQYF. CDR3 DNA sequence: TGCGCCAACAGCTTGGTCGCAGAGACCCAGTACTTC.

In regard to this clonotype: It may be a read error: a sequence one base away is much more abundant. The chain couples TRBV12-3 or TRBV12-4 to TRBJ1-2; D is unclear. The CDR3 has 13 residues. The CDR3, as DNA: TGTGCCAGCAGCCCGATCAGGAACTATGGCCACACCTTC. Its protein is CASSPIRNYGHTF.

Turning to this clonotype: Possible read error: a much larger clone is one base away. The rearrangement links TRBV6-5 to TRBJ2-2, with D perhaps being TRBD1 or TRBD2 (5 bases each). The CDR3 extends over 15 amino acids. Germline V gene data show CDR1 as MNHEY and CDR2 as SVGAGI. In DNA form, the CDR3 reads TGTGCCAACAGTAACCGGGACGTTAACACCGGGGAGCTGTTTTTT. This sequence encodes CANSNRDVNTGELFF.

The gene calls are TRBV20-1 and TRBJ1-2; no firm D call. Trimming removed 6 bases at V and 4 bases at J, with 12 bases between. CDR3 size: 12 residues. From germline, CDR1 is DFQATT and CDR2 SNEGSKA (reference sequence). CDR3 sequence reads: CSANTVTYGYTF. The DNA for the CDR3 is TGCAGTGCCAACACAGTCACCTATGGCTACACCTTC.

In its sample, this clonotype was seen many times. The V and J genes are TRBV2 and TRBJ2-4, with D possibly being TRBD1 or TRBD2 (5 bases each). CDR1 and CDR2 (germline): SNHLY, FYNNEI. Trimming took 7 bases from V and 3 from J, leaving 13 bases between them. This CDR3 has 14 amino acids. CDR3 protein: CASKGPGGKNIQYF. The CDR3, as DNA: TGTGCCAGCAAGGGGCCCGGAGGCAAAAACATTCAGTACTTC.

This clonotype was recorded at least ten times. The chain uses TRBV6-5 and TRBJ1-2, with 9 bases lining up with TRBD1. Germline loops: CDR1 MNHEY, CDR2 SVGAGI. The CDR3 has 14 amino acids. Germline trimming cut 1 base from V and 3 bases from J; bases unmatched to any gene: 0. Here the CDR3 DNA reads TGTGCCAGCAGTTACTACAGGGGGCACTATGGCTACACCTTC. Its protein product is CASSYYRGHYGYTF.

This chain links TRBV19 with TRBJ1-2; TRBD1 might be the D (5 bases). CDR3 length: 15 amino acids. The V end was cut by 2 bases, the J end by 5 bases, with 15 bases between. The germline CDR1 and CDR2 sequences are LNHDA and SQIVND (reference sequence). The CDR3 spells CASSITAREGYGYTF. For the CDR3, the DNA is TGTGCCAGTAGTATAACCGCCAGGGAAGGGTATGGCTACACCTTC.

V gene TRBV6-2 or TRBV6-3 combines with J gene TRBJ2-1; the D gene is possibly TRBD2 (7 bases). Trimming shortened V by 2 bases and J by 6 bases, and 17 bases separated the two germline ends. Germline CDR1 and CDR2: MNHEY and SVGEGT. The CDR3 runs to 16 residues. CDR3 DNA sequence: TGTGCCAGCAGTTACGTCGGGGGGCTCGGGATCAATGAGCAGTTCTTC. It translates to CASSYVGGLGINEQFF.